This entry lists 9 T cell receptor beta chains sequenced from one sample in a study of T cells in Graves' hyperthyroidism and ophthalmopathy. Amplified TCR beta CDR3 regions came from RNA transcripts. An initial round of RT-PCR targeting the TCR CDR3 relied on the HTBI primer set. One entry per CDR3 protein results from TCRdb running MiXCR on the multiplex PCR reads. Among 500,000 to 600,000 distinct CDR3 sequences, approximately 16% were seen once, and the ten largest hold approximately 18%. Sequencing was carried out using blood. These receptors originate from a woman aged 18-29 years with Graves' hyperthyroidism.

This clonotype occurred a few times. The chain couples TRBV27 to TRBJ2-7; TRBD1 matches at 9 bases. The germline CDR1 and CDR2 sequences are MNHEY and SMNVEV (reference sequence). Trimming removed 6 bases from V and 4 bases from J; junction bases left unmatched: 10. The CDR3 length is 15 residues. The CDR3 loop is CASRPTGTGMYEQYF. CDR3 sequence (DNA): TGTGCCAGCAGACCAACCGGGACAGGGATGTACGAGCAGTACTTC.

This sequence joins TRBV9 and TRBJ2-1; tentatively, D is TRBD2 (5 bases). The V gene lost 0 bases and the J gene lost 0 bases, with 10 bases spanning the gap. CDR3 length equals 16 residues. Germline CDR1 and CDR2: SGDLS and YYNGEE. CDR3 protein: CASSVGVSASYNEQFF. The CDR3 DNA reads TGTGCCAGCAGCGTAGGAGTTAGCGCCTCCTACAATGAGCAGTTCTTC.

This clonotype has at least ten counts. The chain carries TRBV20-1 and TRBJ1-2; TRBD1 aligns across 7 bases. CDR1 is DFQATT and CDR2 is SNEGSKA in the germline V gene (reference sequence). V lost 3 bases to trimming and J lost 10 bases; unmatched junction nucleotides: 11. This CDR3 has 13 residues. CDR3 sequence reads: CSASEGAGSAYTF. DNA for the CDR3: TGCAGTGCTAGCGAGGGGGCAGGATCCGCCTACACCTTC.

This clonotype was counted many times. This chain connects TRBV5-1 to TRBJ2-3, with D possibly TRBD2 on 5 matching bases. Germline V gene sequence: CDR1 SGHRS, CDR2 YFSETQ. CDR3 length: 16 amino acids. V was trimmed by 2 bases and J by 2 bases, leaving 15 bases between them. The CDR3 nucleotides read TGCGCCAGCAGCTTATTCGGCACCGGGATCACAGATACGCAGTATTTT. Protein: CASSLFGTGITDTQYF.

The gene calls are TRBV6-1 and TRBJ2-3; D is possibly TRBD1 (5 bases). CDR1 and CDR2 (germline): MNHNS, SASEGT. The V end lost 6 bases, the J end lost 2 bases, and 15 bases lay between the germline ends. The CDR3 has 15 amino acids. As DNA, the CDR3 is TGTGCCAGCAGGGCTAGGGGCCCCCACACAGATACGCAGTATTTT. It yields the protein CASRARGPHTDTQYF.

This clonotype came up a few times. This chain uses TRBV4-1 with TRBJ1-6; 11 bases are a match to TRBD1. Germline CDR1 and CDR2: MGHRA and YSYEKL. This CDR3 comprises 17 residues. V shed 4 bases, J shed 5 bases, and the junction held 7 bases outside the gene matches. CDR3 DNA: TGCGCCAGCAGCCCTATTGGGACAGGGGGAAATAATTCACCCCTCCACTTT. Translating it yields CASSPIGTGGNNSPLHF.

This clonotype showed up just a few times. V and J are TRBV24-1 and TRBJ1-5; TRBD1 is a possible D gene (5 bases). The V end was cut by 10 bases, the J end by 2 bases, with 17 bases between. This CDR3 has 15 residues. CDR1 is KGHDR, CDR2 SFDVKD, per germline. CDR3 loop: CATQGPLGGNQPQHF. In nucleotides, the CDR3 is TGTGCCACTCAGGGTCCCCTCGGTGGCAATCAGCCCCAGCATTTT.

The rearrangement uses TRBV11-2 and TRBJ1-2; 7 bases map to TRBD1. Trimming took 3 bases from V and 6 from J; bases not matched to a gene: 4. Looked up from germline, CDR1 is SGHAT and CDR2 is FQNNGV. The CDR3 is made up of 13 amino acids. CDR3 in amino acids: CASSFRQGDGYTF. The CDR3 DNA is TGTGCCAGCAGCTTTCGGCAGGGGGATGGCTACACCTTC. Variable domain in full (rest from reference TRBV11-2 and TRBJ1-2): EAGVAQSPRYKIIEKRQSVAFWCNPISGHATLYWYQQILGQGPKLLIQFQNNGVVDDSQLPKDRFSAERLKGVDSTLKIQPAKLEDSAVYLCASSFRQGDGYTFGSGTRLTVV.

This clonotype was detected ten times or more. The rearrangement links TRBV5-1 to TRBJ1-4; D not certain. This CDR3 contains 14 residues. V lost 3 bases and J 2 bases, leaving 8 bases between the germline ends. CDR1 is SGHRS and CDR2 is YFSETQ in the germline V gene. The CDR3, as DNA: TGCGCCAGCAGCTCGGTAGGGACTAATGAAAAACTGTTTTTT. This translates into CASSSVGTNEKLFF.